This T cell receptor beta chain was profiled in a study of blood T cells in healthy people across ages. A word on this clonotype: The target antigen is unknown. Since a much larger clone is just one base distant, this may be a read error.

Sample donors were healthy Caucasian individuals that came from Russia, aged about 6 to 95. It was approximately 10 milliliters of peripheral blood that were drawn from each donor. This CDR3 is 13 amino acids long. The V and J ends lost 2 bases and 3 bases respectively, with 8 bases between them. Germline CDR1 is MDHEN and CDR2 is SYDVKM. Study-wide results and caveats: Older age coincided with a roughly linear decline in TCR beta diversity per million T cells.

A second about 7 to 12 cycle PCR used barcoded and J-beta primers. Sequencing of every sample gave 2.5 million or more CDR3-containing paired-end reads. MiXCR, applied by TCRdb to the 5' RACE reads, yields one record per CDR3 protein. The table lists about 1.6 million distinct CDR3 sequences, around 36% of them singletons, with about 11% in the top ten. This TCR was sampled from a woman aged 30 to 39 in good health. The gene calls are TRBV28 and TRBJ2-7, with D unclear. Sequences were obtained from blood. The CDR3 sequence: CASSLPAGYEQYF. CDR3 nucleotide sequence: TGTGCCAGCAGTTTACCGGCAGGCTACGAGCAGTACTTC.